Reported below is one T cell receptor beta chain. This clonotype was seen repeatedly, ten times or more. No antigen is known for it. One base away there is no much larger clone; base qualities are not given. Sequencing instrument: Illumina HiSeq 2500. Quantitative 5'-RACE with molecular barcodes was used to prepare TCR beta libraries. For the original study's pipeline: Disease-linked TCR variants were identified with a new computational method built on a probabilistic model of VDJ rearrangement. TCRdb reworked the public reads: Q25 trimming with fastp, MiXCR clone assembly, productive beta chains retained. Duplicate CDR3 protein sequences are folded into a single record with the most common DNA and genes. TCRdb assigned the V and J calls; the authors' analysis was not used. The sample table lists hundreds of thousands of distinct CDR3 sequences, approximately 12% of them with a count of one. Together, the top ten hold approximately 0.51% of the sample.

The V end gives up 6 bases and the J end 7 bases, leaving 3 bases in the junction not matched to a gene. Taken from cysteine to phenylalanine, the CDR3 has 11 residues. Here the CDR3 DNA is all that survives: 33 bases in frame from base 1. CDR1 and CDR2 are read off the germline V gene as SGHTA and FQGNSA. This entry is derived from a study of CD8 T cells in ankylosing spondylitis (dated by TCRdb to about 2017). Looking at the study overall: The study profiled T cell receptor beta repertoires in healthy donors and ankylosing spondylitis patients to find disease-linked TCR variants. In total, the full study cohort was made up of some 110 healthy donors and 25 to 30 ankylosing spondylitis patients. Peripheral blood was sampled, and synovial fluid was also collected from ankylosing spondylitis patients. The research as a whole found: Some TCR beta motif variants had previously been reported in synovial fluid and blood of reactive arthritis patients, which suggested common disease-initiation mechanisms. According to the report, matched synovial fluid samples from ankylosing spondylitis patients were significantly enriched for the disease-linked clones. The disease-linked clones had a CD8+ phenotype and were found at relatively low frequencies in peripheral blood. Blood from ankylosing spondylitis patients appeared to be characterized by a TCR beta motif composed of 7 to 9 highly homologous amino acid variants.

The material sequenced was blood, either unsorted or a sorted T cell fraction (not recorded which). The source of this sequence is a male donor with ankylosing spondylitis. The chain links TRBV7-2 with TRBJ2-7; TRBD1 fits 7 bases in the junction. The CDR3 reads CASRYRGEQYF. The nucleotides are TGTGCCAGCAGATACAGGGGTGAGCAGTACTTC. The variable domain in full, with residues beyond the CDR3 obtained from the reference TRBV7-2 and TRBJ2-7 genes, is GAGVSQSPSNKVTEKGKDVELRCDPISGHTALYWYRQSLGQGLEFLIYFQGNSAPDKSGLPSDRFSAERTGGSVSTLTIQRTQQEDSAVYLCASRYRGEQYFGPGTRLTVT.